This T cell receptor (beta chain) was sequenced during a study of T cells in Graves' hyperthyroidism and ophthalmopathy. Study summary: Upon initial diagnosis and before any treatment, peripheral blood was collected.

About this clonotype itself: As yet, its antigen is unknown.

RNA transcripts were the template for amplifying TCR beta CDR3 regions. HTBI primers were employed in a first-round RT-PCR of the TCR CDR3. One entry per CDR3 protein results from TCRdb running MiXCR on the multiplex PCR reads. This table holds 490,000 or so distinct CDR3 sequences, 15% to 20% found once. V was clipped by 4 bases and J by 7 bases, with 14 bases between them. This CDR3 spans 13 amino acids. The germline gives CDR1 SGHTA, CDR2 FQGTGA. General observations from the study: Ophthalmopathy cases were set apart from stable hyperthyroidism by a 13 V-J model. Most clonotypes that expanded in the thyroid above 0.001 also showed up in blood. Model output signaled ophthalmopathy a median 6.5 months ahead of onset.

The source is a woman in her twenties or thirties with Graves' ophthalmopathy. The sequenced sample was blood. The chain combines TRBV7-3 with TRBJ2-7; possibly TRBD2 for D (6 bases). The DNA of the CDR3 is TGTGCCAGCAGCTCCTTCGGGGGAGTTGAGCAGTACTTC. This codes for CASSSFGGVEQYF.